This TCR beta chain is from a study of beta chain features in type 1 diabetes. Study in general: The patient and healthy donor groups were comparable for age, gender and cell yields. The samples had about 110,000,000 sorted cells examined in all.

Reverse transcription of all isolated RNA meant that expressed TCRB transcripts were sequenced. TCRdb's copy holds only in-frame clones and misses some; the assay was immunoSEQ multiplex PCR. The data contain some 150,000 clones, less than 15% of them singletons. In this sample, this clone turned up a few times. The antigen is undetermined. General study results and limits: The study notes PCR might favor shorter templates equally in patients and controls. Significant though moderate, a shortening of TCRB CDR3s appeared in all four CD4+ subsets of Type 1 diabetes patients.

The material sequenced was central memory CD4+ T cells from blood. The sequence derives from a man aged 18 to 29 with type 1 diabetes.

The CDR3 sequence is CASGLRGWGYTF. For the CDR3, the DNA is TGTGCTAGTGGTTTGAGGGGATGGGGCTACACCTTC. J is TRBJ1-2 and V is TRBV12-5, with D perhaps TRBD1 (5 bases). Trimming removed 2 bases at V and 8 bases at J, with 9 bases between. This CDR3 has 12 amino acids. CDR1 and CDR2 (germline): LGHNT, FRNRAP.